This T cell receptor (beta chain) was sequenced for a study of T cell responses to AZD1222 COVID-19 vaccine. Study outcomes and limitations: The CD4 TCRs associated with vaccination extended across spike and predominated at 160-218 and 743-854.

This CDR3 is 11 amino acids long. V trimming: 8 bases; J trimming: 5 bases; junction bases outside the gene matches: 3. Looked up from germline, CDR1 is LNHDA and CDR2 is SQIVND (reference sequence). Note on this clone: What it binds is not known. Other nucleotide sequences in the sample specify the same CDR3.

TCRdb's copy holds only in-frame clones and misses some; the assay was immunoSEQ multiplex PCR. The data show about 200,000 clones, approximately 94% seen once. The receptor comes from an adult who received the MenACWY meningococcal vaccine as a control. The sequencing used peripheral blood, collected 28 days after the second dose of the MenACWY control vaccine. The rearrangement links TRBV19 to TRBJ2-7, with 7 bases that match TRBD1. The CDR3 is CASRTGDEQYF. CDR3 coding DNA: TGTGCCAGTCGTACAGGGGACGAGCAGTACTTC.